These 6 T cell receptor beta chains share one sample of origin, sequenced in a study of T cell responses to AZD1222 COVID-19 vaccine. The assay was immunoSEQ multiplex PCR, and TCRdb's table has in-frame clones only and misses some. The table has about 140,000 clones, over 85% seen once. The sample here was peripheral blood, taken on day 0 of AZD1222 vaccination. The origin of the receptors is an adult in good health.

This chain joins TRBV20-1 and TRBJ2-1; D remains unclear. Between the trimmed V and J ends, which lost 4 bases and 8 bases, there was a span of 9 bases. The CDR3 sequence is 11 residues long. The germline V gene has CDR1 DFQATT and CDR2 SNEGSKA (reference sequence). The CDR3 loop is CSATSEYEQFF. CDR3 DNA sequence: TGCAGTGCTACGTCGGAGTATGAGCAGTTCTTC.

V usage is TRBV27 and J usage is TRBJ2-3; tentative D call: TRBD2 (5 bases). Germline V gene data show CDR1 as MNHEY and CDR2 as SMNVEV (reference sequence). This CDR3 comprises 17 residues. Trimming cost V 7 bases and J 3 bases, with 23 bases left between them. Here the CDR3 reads CASNPLFRSSTTDTQYF. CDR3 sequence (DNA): TGTGCCAGCAACCCCTTATTTCGTTCTAGCACTACAGATACGCAGTATTTT.

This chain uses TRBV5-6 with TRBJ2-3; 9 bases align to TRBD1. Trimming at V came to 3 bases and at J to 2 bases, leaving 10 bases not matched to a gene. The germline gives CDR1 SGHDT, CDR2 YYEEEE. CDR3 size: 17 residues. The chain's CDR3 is CASSSGTGLLNTDTQYF. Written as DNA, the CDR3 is TGTGCCAGCAGCTCGGGGACAGGGCTTCTGAACACAGATACGCAGTATTTT.

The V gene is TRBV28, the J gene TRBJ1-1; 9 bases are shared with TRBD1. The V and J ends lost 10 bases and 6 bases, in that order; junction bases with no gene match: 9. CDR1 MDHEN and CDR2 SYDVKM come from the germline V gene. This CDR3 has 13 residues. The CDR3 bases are TGTGCCACCATTACGGGACAGGGCTCTGAAGCTTTCTTT. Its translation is CATITGQGSEAFF.

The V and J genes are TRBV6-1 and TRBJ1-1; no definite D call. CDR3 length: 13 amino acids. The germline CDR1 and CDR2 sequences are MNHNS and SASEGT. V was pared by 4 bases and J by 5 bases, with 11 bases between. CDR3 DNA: TGTGCCAGCAGTGTAAACGGCCGGACTGAAGCTTTCTTT. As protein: CASSVNGRTEAFF.

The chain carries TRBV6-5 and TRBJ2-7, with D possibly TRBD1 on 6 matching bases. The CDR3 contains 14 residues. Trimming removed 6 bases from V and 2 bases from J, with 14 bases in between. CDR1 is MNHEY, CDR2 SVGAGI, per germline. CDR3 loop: CASRFWDNTYEQYF. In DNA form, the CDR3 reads TGTGCCAGCAGGTTCTGGGACAATACCTACGAGCAGTACTTC.